This TCR beta chain was captured in a study of EBV T-cell therapy then PD-1 blockade in nasopharyngeal carcinoma. Germline V gene lookup returns CDR1 SGHDT and CDR2 YYEEEE. Deletions cut 4 bases from V and 6 bases from J, with 8 bases between. CDR3 length: 12 amino acids. As concerns this clone: Its antigen remains unknown.

Assay: immunoSEQ multiplex PCR; the TCRdb copy retains only in-frame clones and omits some. The data hold about 17,000 clones, with over 80% observed a single time. Noted treatment: AdE1-LMPpoly-expanded autologous EBV-specific T-cell therapy followed by anti-PD-1 nivolumab. Specimen: CD8+ T cells from blood, collected at day 0 from a patient whose treatment included autologous EBV-specific T cells and nivolumab. The chain has TRBV5-6 and TRBJ2-1; tentatively, D is TRBD2 (6 bases). The TCR originated in a man aged 40-50 years with nasopharyngeal carcinoma. The CDR3 bases are TGTGCCAGCAGCCGGGACTCCAATGAGCAGTTCTTC. The encoded protein is CASSRDSNEQFF.